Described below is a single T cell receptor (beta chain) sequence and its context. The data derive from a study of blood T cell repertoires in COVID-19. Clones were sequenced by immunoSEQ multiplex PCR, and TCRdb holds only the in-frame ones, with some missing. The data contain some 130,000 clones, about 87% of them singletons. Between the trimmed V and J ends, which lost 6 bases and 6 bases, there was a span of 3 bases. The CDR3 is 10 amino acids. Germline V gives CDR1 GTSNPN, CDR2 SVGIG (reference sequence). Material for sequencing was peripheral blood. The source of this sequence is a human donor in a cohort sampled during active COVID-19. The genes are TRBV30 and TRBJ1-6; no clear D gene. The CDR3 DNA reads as TGTGCCTGCCGTAATTCACCCCTCCACTTT. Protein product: CACRNSPLHF.